This record concerns one T cell receptor (beta chain) sequence. Its antigen is unknown. The data stem from a study of cytomegalovirus exposure and HLA in healthy donors. The study, taken as a whole, reports: Exclusion as indistinguishable affected some V segments, including TRBV6-2 and TRBV6-3. Later, an analysis found that common viral pathogens appeared to be linked with several of the most significant clusters. Later findings reportedly placed an Asian-associated ancestry cluster below the approximately 620-donor mean for N-insertions. Researchers reported in a later analysis that a missense DCLRE1C variant was tied to TCR beta V- and J-gene trimming.

The V and J ends lost 6 bases and 3 bases respectively, with 9 bases between them. The CDR3 is 12 amino acids. Germline lookup yields CDR1 MNHNY and CDR2 SVGAGI (reference sequence). PCR employed 60 Vbeta and 13 Jbeta primers. Clones were sequenced by immunoSEQ multiplex PCR, and TCRdb holds only the in-frame ones, with some missing. This sample carries 150,000 to 200,000 clones, around 80% of them seen once, and the ten largest clones take more than 3.5%. The sequence was collected from a woman in her fifties or sixties in good health and CMV-seropositive. The chain employs TRBV6-6 and TRBJ2-7; D not resolved. Sequences were obtained from PBMCs. CDR3 nucleotide sequence: TGTGCCAGCAGCCATAGCCTCTACGAGCAGTACTTC. This encodes CASSHSLYEQYF.